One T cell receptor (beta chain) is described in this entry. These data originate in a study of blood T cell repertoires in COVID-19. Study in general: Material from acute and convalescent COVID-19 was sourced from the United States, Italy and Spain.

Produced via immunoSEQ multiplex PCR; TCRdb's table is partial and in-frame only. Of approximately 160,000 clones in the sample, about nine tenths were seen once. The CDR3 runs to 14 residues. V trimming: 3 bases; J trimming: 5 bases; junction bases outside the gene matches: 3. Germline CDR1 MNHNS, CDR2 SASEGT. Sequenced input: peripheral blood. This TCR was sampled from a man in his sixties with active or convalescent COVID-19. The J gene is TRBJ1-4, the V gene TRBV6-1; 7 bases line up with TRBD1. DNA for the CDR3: TGTGCCAGCAGTGAGGACAGGTTAAATGAAAAACTGTTTTTT. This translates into CASSEDRLNEKLFF.